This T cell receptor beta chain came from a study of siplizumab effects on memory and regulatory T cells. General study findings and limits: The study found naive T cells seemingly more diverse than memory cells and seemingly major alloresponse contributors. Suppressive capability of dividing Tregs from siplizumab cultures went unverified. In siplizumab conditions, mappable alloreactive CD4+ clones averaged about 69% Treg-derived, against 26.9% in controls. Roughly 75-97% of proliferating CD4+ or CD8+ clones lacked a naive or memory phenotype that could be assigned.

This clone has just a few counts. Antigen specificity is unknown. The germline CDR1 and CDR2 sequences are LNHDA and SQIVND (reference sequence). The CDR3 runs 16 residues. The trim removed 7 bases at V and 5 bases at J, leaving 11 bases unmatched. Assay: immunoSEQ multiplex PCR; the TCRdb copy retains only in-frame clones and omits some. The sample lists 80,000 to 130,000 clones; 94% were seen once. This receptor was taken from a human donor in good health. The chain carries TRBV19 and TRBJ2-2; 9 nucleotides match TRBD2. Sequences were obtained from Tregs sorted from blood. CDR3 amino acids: CASIMTSGRFTGELFF. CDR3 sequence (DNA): TGTGCCAGTATCATGACTAGCGGTCGATTTACCGGGGAGCTGTTTTTT.